A selection of T cell receptor beta chains follows, all from one sample in a study of T cell repertoires in cytomegalovirus infection. From the reads, TCRdb called clonotypes with MiXCR, one entry per CDR3 protein. The table lists a few hundred thousand distinct CDR3 sequences, about 28% of them singletons. These receptors lack a known antigen. The sequences come from cultured PBMCs, collected from culture after CMV antigen stimulation. Every receptor here comes from a human donor in good health (CMV status not recorded). Some clones in this sample may be carry-over from other donors' samples. Each CDR3 is given with its conserved first and last residue. D genes are given only for firm matches. Only some rows state a clone size, as once, few, many or a class for expanded clones.

v_call: TRBV20-1
j_call: TRBJ1-2
d_call: .
clone_size: .
cdr3_nt: TGCAGTGCTAGGGTGAGAGCTAACTATGGCTACACCTTC
cdr3_aa: CSARVRANYGYTF

v_call: TRBV4-1
j_call: TRBJ1-2
d_call: .
clone_size: once
cdr3_nt: TGCGCCAGCAGCCAAGAACAGGCCTTCAGGGGCTACACCTTC
cdr3_aa: CASSQEQAFRGYTF

v_call: TRBV7-3
j_call: TRBJ2-2
d_call: .
clone_size: .
cdr3_nt: TGTGCCAGCAGTACAGGGCAGAACACCGGGGAGCTGTTTTTT
cdr3_aa: CASSTGQNTGELFF

v_call: TRBV5-4
j_call: TRBJ1-1
d_call: .
clone_size: few
cdr3_nt: TGTGCCAGCAGCTTGGCCTCAGGGCCCATGAACACTGAAGCTTTCTTT
cdr3_aa: CASSLASGPMNTEAFF

v_call: TRBV20-1
j_call: TRBJ2-7
d_call: TRBD1
clone_size: .
cdr3_nt: TGCAGTGCTGAGGCCCTGGACAGGGGGTCCTACGAGCAGTACTTC
cdr3_aa: CSAEALDRGSYEQYF

v_call: TRBV9
j_call: TRBJ2-7
d_call: TRBD1
clone_size: .
cdr3_nt: TGTGCCAGTACAACGACGGGACAGGGGGCTCTAAACGAGCAGTACTTC
cdr3_aa: CASTTTGQGALNEQYF

v_call: TRBV20-1
j_call: TRBJ2-5
d_call: .
clone_size: .
cdr3_nt: TGCAGTGCTAGAGAATCCTTGAACGGGCGGGAGACCCAGTACTTC
cdr3_aa: CSARESLNGRETQYF

v_call: TRBV7-3
j_call: TRBJ1-6
d_call: .
clone_size: few
cdr3_nt: TGTGCCAGCAGCGTTGGGGCCTATGATTCACCCCTCCACTTT
cdr3_aa: CASSVGAYDSPLHF

v_call: TRBV7-9
j_call: TRBJ2-5
d_call: .
clone_size: .
cdr3_nt: TGTGCCAGCAGCCTGTGGAACGAGACCCAGTACTTC
cdr3_aa: CASSLWNETQYF

v_call: TRBV20-1
j_call: TRBJ1-1
d_call: .
clone_size: .
cdr3_nt: TGCAGTGCTAGCTCCGACCTCCGGGGAGCTTTCTTT
cdr3_aa: CSASSDLRGAFF

v_call: TRBV28
j_call: TRBJ2-3
d_call: .
clone_size: .
cdr3_nt: TGTGCCAGCAGTTTGGCCCGGGAACGCACAGATACGCAGTATTTT
cdr3_aa: CASSLARERTDTQYF

v_call: TRBV19
j_call: TRBJ2-3
d_call: .
clone_size: few
cdr3_nt: TGTGCCAGTAGTATAGAAATAGCCACAGATACGCAGTATTTT
cdr3_aa: CASSIEIATDTQYF

v_call: TRBV7-2
j_call: TRBJ1-2
d_call: .
clone_size: .
cdr3_nt: TGTGCCAGCAGCTTAGAAGGGTGGGGCTACACCTTC
cdr3_aa: CASSLEGWGYTF

v_call: TRBV20-1
j_call: TRBJ2-3
d_call: TRBD1
clone_size: few
cdr3_nt: TGCAGTGCTAGAGGACAGGGTAGCACAGATACGCAGTATTTT
cdr3_aa: CSARGQGSTDTQYF

v_call: TRBV20-1
j_call: TRBJ2-7
d_call: .
clone_size: .
cdr3_nt: TGCAGTGCTAGGAAGAGTGGAGGGGTCTACGAGCAGTACTTC
cdr3_aa: CSARKSGGVYEQYF

v_call: TRBV6-1
j_call: TRBJ2-1
d_call: .
clone_size: few
cdr3_nt: TGTGCCAGCAGTGAAGCTTCCGGGACCTACAATGAGCAGTTCTTC
cdr3_aa: CASSEASGTYNEQFF

v_call: TRBV11-2
j_call: TRBJ2-7
d_call: TRBD2
clone_size: .
cdr3_nt: TGTGCCAGCAGTCTCCGACTAGCAGGTGCTACCGAGCAGTACTTC
cdr3_aa: CASSLRLAGATEQYF

v_call: TRBV6-1
j_call: TRBJ1-1
d_call: .
clone_size: .
cdr3_nt: TGTGCCAGCAGAAACCGGTTTCCGAACACTGAAGCTTTCTTT
cdr3_aa: CASRNRFPNTEAFF

v_call: TRBV20-1
j_call: TRBJ2-7
d_call: TRBD1
clone_size: many
cdr3_nt: TGCAGTGCTCGCGACAGGGGTCGGAACTACGAGCAGTACTTC
cdr3_aa: CSARDRGRNYEQYF

v_call: TRBV6-5
j_call: TRBJ1-2
d_call: .
clone_size: .
cdr3_nt: TGTGCCAGCACCGCTCGCGGGGCCCATGGCTACACCTTC
cdr3_aa: CASTARGAHGYTF

v_call: TRBV4-2
j_call: TRBJ2-1
d_call: TRBD2
clone_size: .
cdr3_nt: TGTGCCAGCACCAAAGGTCCGGGGGGATCCTACAATGAGCAGTTCTTC
cdr3_aa: CASTKGPGGSYNEQFF

v_call: TRBV19
j_call: TRBJ2-3
d_call: .
clone_size: .
cdr3_nt: TGTGCCAGTAGTCCCTACGGTGGTGGCACAGATACGCAGTATTTT
cdr3_aa: CASSPYGGGTDTQYF

v_call: TRBV19
j_call: TRBJ2-2
d_call: .
clone_size: .
cdr3_nt: TGTGCCAGTAGTTTCCTCCCGAACACCGGGGAGCTGTTTTTT
cdr3_aa: CASSFLPNTGELFF

v_call: TRBV28
j_call: TRBJ2-1
d_call: TRBD2
clone_size: few
cdr3_nt: TGTGCCAGCAAGCCAAGCGGGAGGGCCGGTTTGGAGCAGTTCTTC
cdr3_aa: CASKPSGRAGLEQFF

v_call: TRBV27
j_call: TRBJ2-7
d_call: .
clone_size: .
cdr3_nt: TGTGCCAGCAGTGCCACAGGGACTCAGTACGAGCAGTACTTC
cdr3_aa: CASSATGTQYEQYF

v_call: TRBV19
j_call: TRBJ2-6
d_call: .
clone_size: .
cdr3_nt: TGTGCCAGTAATGGGGGCTCTGGGGCCAACGTCCTGACTTTC
cdr3_aa: CASNGGSGANVLTF

v_call: TRBV18
j_call: TRBJ2-7
d_call: TRBD2
clone_size: few
cdr3_nt: TGTGCCAGCTCACCACCTCTAGCGGGTAATGTCTACGAGCAGTACTTC
cdr3_aa: CASSPPLAGNVYEQYF